This TCR beta chain was captured in a study of T-cell reconstitution after alpha-beta-depleted transplantation in children. This clonotype was detected many times. CDR3 length: 15 amino acids. V was clipped by 0 bases and J by 2 bases; unmatched bases: 5. Per germline, CDR1 SGHRS and CDR2 YFSETQ. Preparation of the TCRbeta library used unique molecular identifiers. TCRdb re-derived calls from the PCR reads in MiXCR, one entry per CDR3 protein. The repertoire holds under 300,000 distinct CDR3 sequences, with roughly 10% as singletons. The sample was peripheral blood, taken 180 days after TCRalphabeta/CD19-depleted stem cell transplant. The receptor's source is a male patient aged 2-15 years who had a stem cell transplant for chronic granulomatous disease, so the T cells may come from the graft donor. The V call is TRBV5-1, the J call TRBJ2-7, with 7 bases matching TRBD1. CDR3 region: CASSLVTGATYEQYF. The CDR3 region has the DNA TGCGCCAGCAGCTTGGTAACAGGGGCCACCTACGAGCAGTACTTC. Complete variable domain (other parts from reference TRBV5-1 and TRBJ2-7): KAGVTQTPRYLIKTRGQQVTLSCSPISGHRSVSWYQQTPGQGLQFLFEYFSETQRNKGNFPGRFSGRQFSNSRSEMNVSTLELGDSALYLCASSLVTGATYEQYFGPGTRLTVT.